This TCR beta chain was captured in a study of blood T cell repertoires in COVID-19. Study background: The United States, Italy and Spain were the sources of the acute and convalescent COVID-19 samples. The analysed material was cDNA or gDNA that came from T cells, B-cell-depleted T cells, or PBMCs.

CDR1 SGHTA and CDR2 FQGTGA come from the germline V gene. The junction had 9 bases not matched to a gene; V was cut back by 3 bases and J by 4 bases. The CDR3 has 18 residues. Authors' data handling: Cell counts per sample came from amplifying reference gene primers. Sequencing used immunoSEQ multiplex PCR; TCRdb keeps in-frame clones, though not all of them. V and J calls and clone size are as listed in that table; D and trimming were resolved from the DNA. The sample has around 300,000 clones, approximately 88% seen once. The chain employs TRBV7-3 and TRBJ2-3; 14 nucleotides agree with TRBD2. Input material: peripheral blood. This clonotype was obtained from a woman between 45 and 65 years old with active or convalescent COVID-19. The DNA for the CDR3 is TGTGCCAGCAGCTTCCCGGGACTAGCGGGAGTGCAGGCAGATACGCAGTATTTT. This codes for CASSFPGLAGVQADTQYF.